This T cell receptor beta chain was sequenced for a study of T-cell reconstitution after alpha-beta-depleted transplantation in children. Whole-study findings and limits: From newly produced T cells came most of the T-cell counts and diversity one year after transplant.

CDR1 is SGHVS, CDR2 FQNEAQ, per germline. Trimming took off 5 bases at V and 6 bases at J, with 15 bases between the two ends. The CDR3 has 14 residues. Preparation of the TCRbeta library used unique molecular identifiers. In TCRdb, the PCR reads were re-called with MiXCR into one record per CDR3 protein. Counted here are roughly 100,000 distinct CDR3 sequences, 6% to 9% occurring once; the ten biggest clones make up less than 20%. To note about this clonotype: The target antigen is unknown.

The source is a boy aged 2 to 10 with acute lymphoblastic leukemia, due to receive a stem cell transplant. Sample: PBMCs, taken before TCRalphabeta/CD19-depleted stem cell transplant. The V and J genes are TRBV7-8 and TRBJ2-3; the D gene is possibly TRBD1 (5 bases). In nucleotides, the CDR3 is TGTGCCAGCAGCCAAGGGGTTCCCGGGGATACGCAGTATTTT. It yields the protein CASSQGVPGDTQYF.